The 25 T cell receptor beta chains listed next were all sequenced from one sample in a study of blood T cell repertoires in COVID-19. Repertoires were generated with immunoSEQ multiplex PCR, while TCRdb's copy carries only in-frame clones and drops some. The sample has roughly 110,000 clones, around 85% seen once; the top ten hold 5.5%. Sequencing was carried out using peripheral blood. The receptors here all came from a woman in her fifties or sixties with COVID-19, enrolled during active disease.

The chain recombines TRBV12-3 or TRBV12-4 with TRBJ2-7; 8 bases agree with TRBD2. The length of the CDR3 is 13 residues. V lost 8 bases, J lost 1 base, and 4 bases stayed unmatched. This CDR3 reads CASGERGSYEQYF. The DNA for the CDR3 is TGTGCCAGCGGCGAGCGGGGGTCCTACGAGCAGTACTTC.

The CDR3 reads CASSISDRGNTEAFF. CDR3 nucleotides: TGTGCCAGTAGTATCTCGGACAGGGGGAACACTGAAGCTTTCTTT. The chain employs TRBV19 and TRBJ1-1; 9 bases align to TRBD1. CDR3 length equals 15 residues. V lost 3 bases, J lost 1 base, and 3 bases stayed unmatched. CDR1 is LNHDA and CDR2 is SQIVND in the germline V gene (reference sequence). The variable domain in full, completed from reference TRBV19 and TRBJ1-1, reads DGGITQSPKYLFRKEGQNVTLSCEQNLNHDAMYWYRQDPGQGLRLIYYSQIVNDFQKGDIAEGYSVSREKKESFPLTVTSAQKNPTAFYLCASSISDRGNTEAFFGQGTRLTVV.

This clone was picked up many times. V gene TRBV30 combines with J gene TRBJ2-7; 11 bases align to TRBD2. Germline V lookup: CDR1 GTSNPN, CDR2 SVGIG (reference sequence). The CDR3 has 13 amino acids. After removal of 7 bases from V and 6 bases from J, the junction contained 8 bases not matched to a gene. This CDR3 is CASLSGGASEQYF. The CDR3 DNA reads as TGTGCCTCCCTTAGCGGGGGGGCAAGCGAGCAGTACTTC.

This clone appeared once. The V and J genes are TRBV6-6 and TRBJ1-2; 9 bases agree with TRBD1. CDR3 length: 13 residues. V was clipped by 4 bases and J by 6 bases; unmatched bases: 3. Germline assignment: CDR1 MNHNY and CDR2 SVGAGI (reference sequence). The CDR3 DNA reads TGTGCCAGCAGTTCGGACAGGGGAGATGGCTACACCTTC. It encodes CASSSDRGDGYTF.

This sequence joins TRBV19 and TRBJ2-5; 7 bases match TRBD1. This CDR3 has 14 amino acids. Germline CDR1 and CDR2: LNHDA and SQIVND (reference sequence). V was pared by 6 bases and J by 3 bases, with 7 bases of the junction left unmatched. This chain's CDR3 is CASSRLDREETQYF. CDR3 DNA sequence: TGTGCCAGTAGCCGACTCGACAGGGAAGAGACCCAGTACTTC.

This rearrangement joins TRBV5-1 to TRBJ2-7; D call uncertain. Germline V gives CDR1 SGHRS, CDR2 YFSETQ. Trimming removed 0 bases at V and 3 bases at J, with 4 bases between. The CDR3 totals 12 residues. DNA of the CDR3: TGCGCCAGCAGCTTGGGCGACTACGAGCAGTACTTC. Amino acid sequence: CASSLGDYEQYF.

Only one count was recorded for this clone. V usage is TRBV27 and J usage is TRBJ1-5, with a possible D match to TRBD1 (5 bases). Trimming took off 1 base at V and 6 bases at J, with 10 bases between the two ends. The length of the CDR3 is 14 residues. The germline CDR1 and CDR2 sequences are MNHEY and SMNVEV (reference sequence). DNA of the CDR3: TGTGCCAGCAGTTTATGGGGGGACGCTCAGCCCCAGCATTTT. This translates into CASSLWGDAQPQHF.

The rearrangement links TRBV10-3 to TRBJ1-2, with D uncertain. Deletions cut 0 bases from V and 7 bases from J, with 12 bases between. The CDR3 has 14 residues. Looked up from germline, CDR1 is ENHRY and CDR2 is SYGVKD. CDR3 residues: CAISESVTSGGYTF. CDR3 bases: TGTGCCATCAGTGAGTCCGTGACGTCGGGTGGCTACACCTTC.

This chain connects TRBV6-5 to TRBJ2-5; D is possibly TRBD2 (6 bases). V was shortened by 5 bases and J by 1 base, with 14 bases between the two germline ends. Germline CDR1 MNHEY, CDR2 SVGAGI. This CDR3 has 15 amino acids. The CDR3: CASSPRGTGQETQYF. CDR3 DNA sequence: TGTGCCAGCAGTCCTCGGGGGACGGGCCAAGAGACCCAGTACTTC.

This chain connects TRBV5-1 to TRBJ2-7, with 11 nucleotides matching TRBD2. The CDR3 length is 16 residues. CDR1 is SGHRS and CDR2 is YFSETQ in the germline V gene. The ends lost 2 bases at V and 0 bases at J; junction bases unmatched: 4. CDR3 in DNA: TGCGCCAGCAGCTTAACCGGGACTAGCGGCTCCTACGAGCAGTACTTC. As protein: CASSLTGTSGSYEQYF.

The genes are TRBV3-1 (or the pseudogene TRBV3-2) and TRBJ2-1; a possible D gene is TRBD2 (7 bases). Trimming shortened V by 0 bases and J by 1 base, and 13 bases separated the two germline ends. Germline CDR1 reads LGHDT; CDR2 reads YNNKEL (reference sequence). The CDR3 loop spans 17 amino acids. The CDR3 sequence is CASSQDQKGGSYNEQFF. As DNA, the CDR3 is TGTGCCAGCAGCCAAGATCAGAAGGGGGGGTCCTACAATGAGCAGTTCTTC.

The V call is TRBV6-1, the J call TRBJ1-1, with TRBD1 matching 12 bases. The CDR3 runs 16 residues. Germline trimming cut 3 bases from V and 5 bases from J; bases unmatched to any gene: 7. CDR1 is MNHNS and CDR2 is SASEGT in the germline V gene. CDR3 in DNA: TGTGCCAGCAGTGAGAGGGACAGGGGGCTTGGTACTGAAGCTTTCTTT. It specifies CASSERDRGLGTEAFF.

This chain links TRBV20-1 with TRBJ2-7; D ambiguous. This CDR3 has 11 residues. In germline, CDR1 is DFQATT, CDR2 SNEGSKA (reference sequence). V gave up 2 bases and J gave up 5 bases, with 7 bases separating them. CDR3 protein: CSARQENEQYF. As DNA, the CDR3 is TGCAGTGCTAGACAGGAAAACGAGCAGTACTTC.

This clone was detected a few times. The rearrangement joins TRBV11-2 to TRBJ1-5; 7 nucleotides agree with TRBD1. Germline-derived CDR1 and CDR2 are SGHAT and FQNNGV. The junction had 4 bases not matched to a gene; V was cut back by 5 bases and J by 3 bases. This CDR3 is built from 14 residues. The CDR3 loop is CASSAGTANQPQHF. CDR3 DNA: TGTGCCAGCAGCGCCGGGACAGCCAATCAGCCCCAGCATTTT.

This chain uses TRBV18 with TRBJ2-2, with D possibly matching TRBD1 (7 bases). Germline V gene lookup returns CDR1 KGHSH and CDR2 LQKENI. The length of the CDR3 is 15 residues. V was pared by 5 bases and J by 1 base, with 11 bases between. CDR3 sequence: CASSAGTVNTGELFF. CDR3 nucleotides: TGTGCCAGCTCAGCGGGGACAGTGAACACCGGGGAGCTGTTTTTT.

This chain joins TRBV2 and TRBJ2-1; D gene unclear. Per the germline V gene, CDR1 is SNHLY and CDR2 is FYNNEI. V lost 9 bases and J 6 bases, leaving 18 bases between the germline ends. The CDR3 consists of 14 residues. The CDR3 region is CASRETIHGNEQFF. The CDR3 bases are TGTGCCAGTAGAGAGACAATCCACGGCAATGAGCAGTTCTTC.

V is TRBV6-5 and J is TRBJ2-7; 9 nucleotides align to TRBD2. V was pared by 6 bases and J by 3 bases, with 6 bases of the junction left unmatched. Germline V lookup: CDR1 MNHEY, CDR2 SVGAGI. This CDR3 comprises 14 residues. The CDR3 spells CASRKAGGFYEQYF. For the CDR3, the DNA is TGTGCCAGCAGGAAAGCGGGGGGTTTCTACGAGCAGTACTTC.

The J gene is TRBJ2-3, the V gene TRBV18; 14 bases map to TRBD2. The CDR3 sequence is 16 residues long. Unmatched junction bases numbered 2, after V lost 3 bases and J lost 3 bases. Germline loops: CDR1 KGHSH, CDR2 LQKENI. The CDR3 coding sequence is TGTGCCAGCTCACCGTGGACTAGCGGGGGGACAGATACGCAGTATTTT. As protein: CASSPWTSGGTDTQYF.

The CDR3 bases are TGCGCCAGCAGCTTGGATGGGGGCATTGACACAGATACGCAGTATTTT. Protein product: CASSLDGGIDTDTQYF. The chain couples TRBV5-1 to TRBJ2-3, with D possibly being TRBD1 (6 bases). This CDR3 has 16 residues. V lost 0 bases and J lost 2, with 13 bases in between. From germline, CDR1 is SGHRS and CDR2 YFSETQ.

This sequence joins TRBV20-1 and TRBJ1-2; 7 bases fit TRBD1. Germline CDR1 reads DFQATT; CDR2 reads SNEGSKA (reference sequence). The ends lost 4 bases at V and 7 bases at J; junction bases unmatched: 3. This CDR3 has 11 residues. DNA of the CDR3: TGCAGTGCTACTCACAGGGGTGGCTACACCTTC. This gives the protein CSATHRGGYTF.

The gene calls are TRBV7-3 and TRBJ1-1, with TRBD1 matching 8 bases. The CDR3 covers 14 residues. V lost 8 bases to trimming and J lost 4 bases; unmatched junction nucleotides: 9. Germline loops: CDR1 SGHTA, CDR2 FQGTGA. The CDR3 sequence: CASGAGGLSTEAFF. The DNA of the CDR3 is TGTGCCAGCGGGGCAGGGGGCCTGAGCACTGAAGCTTTCTTT.

V and J are TRBV3-1 (or the pseudogene TRBV3-2) and TRBJ1-6; D unclear. The ends were cut back, 1 base at V and 8 bases at J, with 15 bases in the middle. Germline V lookup: CDR1 LGHDT, CDR2 YNNKEL (reference sequence). This CDR3 region has 16 residues. This chain's CDR3 is CASSQASGLRDSPLHF. The CDR3 DNA is TGTGCCAGCAGCCAAGCGTCTGGACTTCGCGATTCACCCCTCCACTTT.

This clone was counted at least ten times. V usage is TRBV19 and J usage is TRBJ2-7; 8 bases align to TRBD1. Trimming at V came to 4 bases and at J to 5 bases, leaving 10 bases not matched to a gene. Germline V gene lookup returns CDR1 LNHDA and CDR2 SQIVND (reference sequence). This CDR3 contains 15 residues. The DNA of the CDR3 is TGTGCCAGTAGTACCCTACAGGGGGAGAGGAACGAGCAGTACTTC. This sequence encodes CASSTLQGERNEQYF.

The chain couples TRBV3-1 (or the pseudogene TRBV3-2) to TRBJ1-6; 9 bases are a match to TRBD1. Germline CDR1 is LGHDT and CDR2 is YNNKEL (reference sequence). This CDR3 region has 14 residues. J lost 9 bases, V lost 5 bases, and 5 bases had no gene match. The CDR3 nucleotides read TGTGCCAGCAGCTCTCGACAGGGGGGTTCACCCCTCCACTTT. It translates to CASSSRQGGSPLHF.

This clone has just one count. The V and J genes are TRBV11-3 and TRBJ2-1, with D possibly TRBD2 on 6 matching bases. Germline V CDR1 and CDR2: SGHNT, YENEEA. V lost 6 bases and J lost 9, with 18 bases in between. The CDR3 is 14 amino acids. The CDR3 nucleotides read TGTGCCAGCAGGGGGGATGGGGACTTCGGTGAGCAGTTCTTC. This codes for CASRGDGDFGEQFF.